The next 31 T cell receptor beta chains were all read from a single sample in a study of shared clonotypes between healthy human individuals. The repertoire was sequenced with immunoSEQ multiplex PCR; TCRdb's copy has only in-frame clones and lacks some. The sample yields over a million clones, 65% to 75% seen once. The specimen sequenced was memory CD4+ T cells sorted from blood. Subset meaning: CD45RA-negative fraction. The source of these receptors is a young man in good health.

The chain is built from TRBV7-2 and TRBJ1-5, with a weak D call TRBD1 (5 bases). The CDR3 is 15 amino acids. Germline CDR1 is SGHTA and CDR2 is FQGNSA. Trimming cost V 5 bases and J 3 bases, with 14 bases left between them. CDR3 region: CASSKGLIPNQPQHF. CDR3 DNA: TGTGCCAGCAGCAAGGGACTGATTCCCAATCAGCCCCAGCATTTT.

This clone was found many times. CDR3 in DNA: TGTGCCAGCAGCTTCCTGGACAGGGTGGGGGAGACCCAGTACTTC. Its translation is CASSFLDRVGETQYF. The chain couples TRBV5-6 to TRBJ2-5, with 8 bases identical to TRBD1. The CDR3 length is 15 residues. Trimming removed 2 bases from V and 5 bases from J; junction bases left unmatched: 8. From germline, CDR1 is SGHDT and CDR2 YYEEEE.

This chain uses TRBV30 with TRBJ1-2; D is unclear. V was trimmed by 4 bases and J by 5 bases, leaving 17 bases between them. Germline values: CDR1 GTSNPN, CDR2 SVGIG (reference sequence). The CDR3 has 14 amino acids. The CDR3 protein is CAWTDRRKGYGYTF. The DNA of the CDR3 is TGTGCCTGGACCGACCGGCGGAAAGGTTATGGCTACACCTTC.

J is TRBJ2-7 and V is TRBV28; 7 nucleotides match TRBD2. The ends lost 4 bases at V and 9 bases at J; junction bases unmatched: 12. The CDR3 has 14 residues. CDR1 MDHEN and CDR2 SYDVKM come from the germline V gene. The CDR3 DNA is TGTGCCAGCAGTTCTAGCGGAGGCGATTCGGGGCAGTACTTC. The encoded protein is CASSSSGGDSGQYF.

The V gene is TRBV7-9, the J gene TRBJ1-4; D might be TRBD1 (5 bases). Germline-derived CDR1 and CDR2 are SEHNR and FQNEAQ (reference sequence). The CDR3 totals 15 residues. Deletions cut 6 bases from V and 7 bases from J, with 18 bases between. CDR3 residues: CASSSHRGEGEKLFF. The CDR3, as DNA: TGTGCCAGCAGTTCACACCGGGGGGAGGGTGAAAAACTGTTTTTT. Filled out from reference TRBV7-9 and TRBJ1-4, the complete variable domain reads DTGVSQNPRHKITKRGQNVTFRCDPISEHNRLYWYRQTLGQGPEFLTYFQNEAQLEKSRLLSDRFSAERPKGSFSTLEIQRTEQGDSAMYLCASSSHRGEGEKLFFGSGTQLSVL.

The chain carries TRBV11-2 and TRBJ1-1; possible D gene TRBD1, 5 bases. Looked up from germline, CDR1 is SGHAT and CDR2 is FQNNGV. V lost 4 bases to trimming and J lost 3 bases, with 21 bases between them. CDR3 size: 17 residues. The CDR3 sequence is CASSWGAGRSSDTEAFF. For the CDR3, the DNA is TGTGCCAGCAGCTGGGGAGCGGGGCGAAGTTCGGACACTGAAGCTTTCTTT.

V usage is TRBV6-6 and J usage is TRBJ2-7; D gene unclear. Trimming took off 0 bases at V and 5 bases at J, with 5 bases between the two ends. Germline CDR1 MNHNY, CDR2 SVGAGI (reference sequence). This CDR3 has 12 residues. The CDR3 DNA reads as TGTGCCAGCAGTTACTCCAGCAACGAGCAGTACTTC. This codes for CASSYSSNEQYF.

The genes are TRBV5-1 and TRBJ1-6; D not resolved. V was shortened by 6 bases and J by 1 base, with 5 bases between the two germline ends. CDR3 size: 13 residues. Looked up from germline, CDR1 is SGHRS and CDR2 is YFSETQ. The CDR3 region is CASTRSYNSPLHF. DNA for the CDR3: TGCGCCAGCACGCGGTCCTATAATTCACCCCTCCACTTT.

A word on this clone: Distinct nucleotide sequences in the sample also encode this CDR3. The CDR3 is CASSETGSYGYTF. CDR3 nucleotides: TGTGCCAGCAGTGAAACAGGGAGCTATGGCTACACCTTC. The chain couples TRBV2 to TRBJ1-2, with a weak D call TRBD1 (6 bases). This CDR3 comprises 13 residues. Germline V gives CDR1 SNHLY, CDR2 FYNNEI. With 2 bases removed from V and 4 bases from J, the gap between germline ends came to 8 bases.

The rearrangement uses TRBV10-3 and TRBJ2-7; 8 bases are a match to TRBD1. V was clipped by 10 bases and J by 2 bases; unmatched bases: 10. The CDR3 is 14 amino acids. Germline loops: CDR1 ENHRY, CDR2 SYGVKD. CDR3 residues: CASGTGPPAYEQYF. DNA of the CDR3: TGTGCCAGTGGGACAGGCCCCCCAGCCTACGAGCAGTACTTC.

The chain links TRBV10-1 to TRBJ1-2; maybe TRBD1 (5 bases). V dropped 3 bases and J dropped 8 bases, with 10 bases sitting between them. Germline CDR1 is WNHNN and CDR2 is SYGVQD (reference sequence). CDR3 length: 12 residues. The CDR3 loop reads CASSDGALGYTF. CDR3 nucleotides: TGCGCCAGCAGTGACGGGGCGCTGGGCTACACCTTC.

V usage is TRBV7-6 and J usage is TRBJ2-5; 8 bases align to TRBD2. CDR1 SGHVS and CDR2 FNYEAQ come from the germline V gene. The CDR3 has 14 residues. Trimming removed 5 bases from V and 1 base from J; junction bases left unmatched: 3. CDR3 in DNA: TGTGCCAGCAGCCCCGGACTAGCCCAAGAGACCCAGTACTTC. It specifies CASSPGLAQETQYF. The full variable domain, with the rest looked up from reference TRBV7-6 and TRBJ2-5, is GAGVSQSPRYKVTKRGQDVALRCDPISGHVSLYWYRQALGQGPEFLTYFNYEAQQDKSGLPNDRFSAERPEGSISTLTIQRTEQRDSAMYRCASSPGLAQETQYFGPGTRLLVL.

This clone was observed once. The rearrangement joins TRBV11-2 to TRBJ1-2; 8 positions match TRBD1. This CDR3 region has 16 residues. The V segment lost 1 base and the J segment 4 bases; nucleotides outside the gene matches: 8. In germline, CDR1 is SGHAT, CDR2 FQNNGV. The CDR3: CASSLVRQGIGYGYTF. CDR3 coding DNA: TGTGCCAGCAGCTTAGTACGACAGGGGATCGGCTATGGCTACACCTTC.

The chain uses TRBV7-6 and TRBJ1-3; 8 bases are a match to TRBD1. In germline, CDR1 is SGHVS, CDR2 FNYEAQ. With V trimmed by 4 bases and J by 0 bases, 8 bases remained unmatched. The CDR3 loop spans 17 amino acids. CDR3 sequence (DNA): TGTGCCAGCAGCTCACAGGGGGGTAAGAGCTCTGGAAACACCATATATTTT. It translates to CASSSQGGKSSGNTIYF.

This clone was counted only a few times. In nucleotides, the CDR3 is TGTGCCAGCAGCTTAGGAGGCAGGGTGTGGGAAAAACTGTTTTTT. This codes for CASSLGGRVWEKLFF. V and J are TRBV7-6 and TRBJ1-4, with D possibly matching TRBD1 (5 bases). The V end was cut by 1 base, the J end by 8 bases, with 14 bases between. This CDR3 spans 15 amino acids. Germline V gene sequence: CDR1 SGHVS, CDR2 FNYEAQ. The whole variable domain, remainder taken from reference TRBV7-6 and TRBJ1-4, is GAGVSQSPRYKVTKRGQDVALRCDPISGHVSLYWYRQALGQGPEFLTYFNYEAQQDKSGLPNDRFSAERPEGSISTLTIQRTEQRDSAMYRCASSLGGRVWEKLFFGSGTQLSVL.

This clone was found many times. Other DNA sequences in the sample encode the same CDR3. The rearrangement uses TRBV4-3 and TRBJ2-5, with TRBD1 identical over 8 bases. The CDR3 runs 15 residues. Germline trimming cut 0 bases from V and 5 bases from J; bases unmatched to any gene: 5. Germline loops: CDR1 LGHNA, CDR2 YSLEER. The CDR3: CASSQDQGARETQYF. CDR3 nucleotide sequence: TGCGCCAGCAGCCAAGACCAGGGGGCGAGGGAGACCCAGTACTTC.

This sequence joins TRBV25-1 and TRBJ2-7; weak D call: TRBD1 (6 bases). V lost 8 bases to trimming and J lost 3 bases, with 11 bases between them. The CDR3 runs 12 residues. Germline V lookup: CDR1 MGHDK, CDR2 SYGVNS. The CDR3 DNA sequence: TGTGCCAGCCGAGGCAGGGGCTACGAGCAGTACTTC. The encoded protein is CASRGRGYEQYF.

The table lists this clone with a few counts. The chain carries TRBV30 and TRBJ1-1; no firm D call. Trimming stripped 0 bases from V and 7 bases from J, with 12 bases between. CDR3 length equals 13 residues. Germline V CDR1 and CDR2: GTSNPN, SVGIG (reference sequence). As DNA, the CDR3 is TGTGCCTGGAGTGTAGGTGGAATAGGTGAAGCTTTCTTT. Translated: CAWSVGGIGEAFF.

V usage is TRBV10-3 and J usage is TRBJ1-2; D gene ambiguous. Germline CDR1 reads ENHRY; CDR2 reads SYGVKD. The germline V and J ends were trimmed by 6 bases and 4 bases, with 15 bases remaining between them. The CDR3 totals 14 residues. CDR3 coding DNA: TGTGCCATCAGCCCGGACGTGGAATCCTATGGCTACACCTTC. It codes for CAISPDVESYGYTF.

Note on this clone: A read error may account for a junction end that differs from germline. The rearrangement joins TRBV7-7 to TRBJ2-1; 7 nucleotides align to TRBD1. This CDR3 is 18 amino acids long. CDR1 SSHAT and CDR2 FNYEAQ come from the germline V gene (reference sequence). The CDR3, as DNA: TGTGCTAGCAGCTCACTACTCCCGACAGGGAGCTCCTACAATGAGCAGTTCTTC. Its protein is CASSSLLPTGSSYNEQFF.

The V call is TRBV10-2, the J call TRBJ2-3, with D possibly being TRBD2 (5 bases). CDR3 length: 13 residues. Germline CDR1 reads WSHSY; CDR2 reads SAAADI. V was cut by 5 bases and J by 2 bases, with 8 bases left in between. The CDR3: CASSKGVTDTQYF. The CDR3 coding sequence is TGCGCCAGCAGTAAGGGAGTCACAGATACGCAGTATTTT.

The chain links TRBV29-1 to TRBJ1-6; 9 nucleotides align to TRBD1. This CDR3 spans 15 amino acids. J gave up 5 bases and V 6 bases, and 8 bases lay outside the gene matches. Germline CDR1 reads SQVTM; CDR2 reads ANQGSEA. The CDR3: CSVAAGTGNNSPLHF. DNA for the CDR3: TGCAGCGTCGCCGCCGGGACAGGGAATAATTCACCCCTCCACTTT.

The CDR3 region has the DNA TGTGCCTGGGGAGAGGACAGGCCTAACTATGGCTACACCTTC. This codes for CAWGEDRPNYGYTF. The chain links TRBV30 to TRBJ1-2, with TRBD1 identical over 7 bases. Germline V gives CDR1 GTSNPN, CDR2 SVGIG (reference sequence). The CDR3 runs 14 residues. The junction had 6 bases not matched to a gene; V was cut back by 5 bases and J by 0 bases.

This chain uses TRBV27 with TRBJ2-3; D is undetermined. This CDR3 comprises 13 residues. V shed 6 bases and J shed 4 bases, with 11 bases lying between them. Germline-derived CDR1 and CDR2 are MNHEY and SMNVEV (reference sequence). The DNA of the CDR3 is TGTGCCAGCAGCACCCAACAGTCAGATACGCAGTATTTT. Encoded protein: CASSTQQSDTQYF.

This rearrangement joins TRBV4-1 to TRBJ2-5; 7 nucleotides agree with TRBD2. The CDR3 has 16 residues. The germline V gene has CDR1 MGHRA and CDR2 YSYEKL. V trimming: 0 bases; J trimming: 0 bases; junction bases outside the gene matches: 4. Written as DNA, the CDR3 is TGCGCCAGCAGCCAAGAACCTAGCGGATACCAAGAGACCCAGTACTTC. This gives the protein CASSQEPSGYQETQYF.

This clone came up once. V usage is TRBV6-1 and J usage is TRBJ2-2; TRBD1 matches 7 bases. V trimming: 5 bases; J trimming: 7 bases; junction bases outside the gene matches: 7. The germline gives CDR1 MNHNS, CDR2 SASEGT. This CDR3 comprises 14 residues. The CDR3 region is CASSTRQGFGELFF. CDR3 in DNA: TGTGCCAGCAGTACGCGACAGGGCTTCGGGGAGCTGTTTTTT.

The CDR3, as DNA: TGTGCCAGCAGTGAATTTGCGCGGGGAGAGACCCAGTACTTC. Its protein product is CASSEFARGETQYF. The chain carries TRBV25-1 and TRBJ2-5, with a weak D call TRBD2 (6 bases). CDR3 length: 14 residues. V was clipped by 1 base and J by 4 bases, with 10 bases between them. CDR1 MGHDK and CDR2 SYGVNS come from the germline V gene.

The chain links TRBV2 to TRBJ1-1; D call uncertain. Per the germline V gene, CDR1 is SNHLY and CDR2 is FYNNEI. CDR3 size: 16 residues. Trimming shortened V by 0 bases and J by 1 base, and 12 bases separated the two germline ends. The CDR3 spells CASSEAGGRTNTEAFF. The CDR3, as DNA: TGTGCCAGCAGTGAAGCGGGAGGCAGGACGAACACTGAAGCTTTCTTT.

This clone was found many times. The rearrangement uses TRBV2 and TRBJ1-1; D not resolved. The V gene's germline CDR1 is SNHLY and CDR2 FYNNEI. Trimming cost V 1 base and J 1 base, with 7 bases left between them. This CDR3 spans 14 amino acids. In DNA, the CDR3 is TGTGCCAGCAGTGAAGACGCCTCGAACACTGAAGCTTTCTTT. The encoded protein is CASSEDASNTEAFF.

This sequence joins TRBV19 and TRBJ2-6; D perhaps matches TRBD1 (6 bases). With 5 bases removed from V and 0 bases from J, the gap between germline ends came to 11 bases. The CDR3 has 16 residues. Germline loops: CDR1 LNHDA, CDR2 SQIVND (reference sequence). The CDR3 protein is CASSETGSSGANVLTF. CDR3 sequence (DNA): TGTGCCAGTAGTGAGACAGGCAGCTCTGGGGCCAACGTCCTGACTTTC.

This clone came up a few times. This same CDR3 is encoded by further DNA sequences in the sample. The V call is TRBV7-2, the J call TRBJ1-5; tentative D call: TRBD1 (5 bases). Between the trimmed V and J ends, which lost 5 bases and 2 bases, there was a span of 10 bases. Germline V gene sequence: CDR1 SGHTA, CDR2 FQGNSA. CDR3 size: 14 residues. CDR3: CASSTGGGNQPQHF. The CDR3 DNA follows: TGTGCCAGCAGCACAGGCGGGGGCAATCAGCCCCAGCATTTT.